This T cell receptor beta chain was profiled in a study of cytomegalovirus exposure and HLA in healthy donors. About the research overall: In a previous analysis, more than 90 million unique TCR beta sequences were found from roughly 180 million T cells. Among the approximately 400 genotyped donors, 81% were placed in the Caucasian-associated ancestry cluster.

PCR employed 60 Vbeta and 13 Jbeta primers. Only in-frame clones appear in the TCRdb table, and some are missing; sequencing was by immunoSEQ multiplex PCR. The sample consists of some 90,000 clones, more than 75% of them appearing once. Healthy donors of bone marrow made up the group. The germline CDR1 and CDR2 sequences are MDHEN and SYDVKM. This CDR3 contains 12 residues. V lost 6 bases and J lost 6, with 12 bases in between. Notes on this clone: Its target is not known.

General study points: Reports described diagnosis of cytomegalovirus status by the classifier as highly specific and sensitive.

The chain combines TRBV28 with TRBJ2-7, with D possibly matching TRBD2 (7 bases). This TCR was sampled from a man aged 25 to 40 in good health and CMV-seropositive. Input material: PBMCs. CDR3 bases: TGTGCCAGCAGCGGGGGGCTAGGCGAGCAGTACTTC. Its protein product is CASSGGLGEQYF.